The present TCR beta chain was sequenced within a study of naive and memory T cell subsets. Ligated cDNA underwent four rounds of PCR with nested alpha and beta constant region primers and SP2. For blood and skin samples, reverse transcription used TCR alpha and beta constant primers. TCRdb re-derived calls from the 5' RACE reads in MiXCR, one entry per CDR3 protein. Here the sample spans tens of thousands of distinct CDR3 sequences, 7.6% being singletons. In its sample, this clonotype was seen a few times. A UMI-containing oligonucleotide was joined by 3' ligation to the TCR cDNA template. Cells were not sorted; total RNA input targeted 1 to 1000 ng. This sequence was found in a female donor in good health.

CDR3 DNA sequence: TGTGCCAGCAGCTATACATCAGGGAACACTGAAGCTTTCTTT. This encodes CASSYTSGNTEAFF. This chain links TRBV7-6 with TRBJ1-1, with no clear D. Germline V gene data show CDR1 as SGHVS and CDR2 as FNYEAQ. V dropped 4 bases and J dropped 1 base, with 10 bases sitting between them. This CDR3 has 14 residues.